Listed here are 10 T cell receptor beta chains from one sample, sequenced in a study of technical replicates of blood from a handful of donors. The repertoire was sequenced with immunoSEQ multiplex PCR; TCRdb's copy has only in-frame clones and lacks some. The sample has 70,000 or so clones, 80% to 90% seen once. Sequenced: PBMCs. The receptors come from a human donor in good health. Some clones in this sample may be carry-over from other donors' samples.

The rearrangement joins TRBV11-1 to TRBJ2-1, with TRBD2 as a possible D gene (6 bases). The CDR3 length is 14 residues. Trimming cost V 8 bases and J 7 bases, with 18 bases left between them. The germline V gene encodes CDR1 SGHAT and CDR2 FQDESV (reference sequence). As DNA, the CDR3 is TGTGCCAGCGCCGTCGGGGAGGTAATGAATGAGCAGTTCTTC. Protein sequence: CASAVGEVMNEQFF.

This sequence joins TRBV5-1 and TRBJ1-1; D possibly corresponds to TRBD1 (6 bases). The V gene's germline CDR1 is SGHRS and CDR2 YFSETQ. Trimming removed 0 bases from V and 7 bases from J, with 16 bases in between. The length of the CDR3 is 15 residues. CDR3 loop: CASSLGQASSGEAFF. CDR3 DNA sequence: TGCGCCAGCAGCTTGGGACAGGCCTCCTCCGGTGAAGCTTTCTTT. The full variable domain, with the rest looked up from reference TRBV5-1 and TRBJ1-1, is KAGVTQTPRYLIKTRGQQVTLSCSPISGHRSVSWYQQTPGQGLQFLFEYFSETQRNKGNFPGRFSGRQFSNSRSEMNVSTLELGDSALYLCASSLGQASSGEAFFGQGTRLTVV.

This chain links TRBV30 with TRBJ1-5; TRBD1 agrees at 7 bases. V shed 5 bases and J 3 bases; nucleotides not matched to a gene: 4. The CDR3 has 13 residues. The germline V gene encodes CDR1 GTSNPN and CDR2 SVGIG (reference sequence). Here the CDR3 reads CAWGQDSNQPQHF. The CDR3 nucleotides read TGTGCCTGGGGACAGGATTCCAATCAGCCCCAGCATTTT.

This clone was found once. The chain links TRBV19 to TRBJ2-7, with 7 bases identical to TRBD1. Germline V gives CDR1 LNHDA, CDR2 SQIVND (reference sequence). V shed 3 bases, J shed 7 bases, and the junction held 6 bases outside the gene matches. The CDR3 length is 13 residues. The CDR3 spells CASSMGTGEEQYF. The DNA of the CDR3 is TGTGCCAGTAGTATGGGAACAGGGGAAGAGCAGTACTTC.

Here the CDR3 DNA reads TGCGCCAGCAGCCGGGCTAGCGGTTACAATGAGCAGTTCTTC. Protein sequence: CASSRASGYNEQFF. The chain carries TRBV4-1 and TRBJ2-1, with 7 bases identical to TRBD2. CDR3 length: 14 amino acids. The ends lost 4 bases at V and 4 bases at J; junction bases unmatched: 4. CDR1 MGHRA and CDR2 YSYEKL come from the germline V gene.

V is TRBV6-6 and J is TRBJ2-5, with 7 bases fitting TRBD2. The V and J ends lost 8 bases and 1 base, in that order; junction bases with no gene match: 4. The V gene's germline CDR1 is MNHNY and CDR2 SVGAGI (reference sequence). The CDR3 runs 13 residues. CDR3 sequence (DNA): TGTGCCAGCGGCGGGGGTTCCCAAGAGACCCAGTACTTC. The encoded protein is CASGGGSQETQYF.

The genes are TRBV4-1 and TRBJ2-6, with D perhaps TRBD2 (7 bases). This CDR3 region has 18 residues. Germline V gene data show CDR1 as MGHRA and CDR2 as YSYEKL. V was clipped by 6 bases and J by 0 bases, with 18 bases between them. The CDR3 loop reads CASRATGGGLSGANVLTF. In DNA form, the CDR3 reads TGCGCCAGCAGGGCAACGGGGGGCGGCCTCTCTGGGGCCAACGTCCTGACTTTC.

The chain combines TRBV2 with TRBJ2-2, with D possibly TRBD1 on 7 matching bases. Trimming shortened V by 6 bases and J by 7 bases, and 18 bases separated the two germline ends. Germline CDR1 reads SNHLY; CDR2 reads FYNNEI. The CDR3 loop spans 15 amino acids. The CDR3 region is CASRGGTGESGELFF. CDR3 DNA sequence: TGTGCCAGCAGGGGGGGTACAGGGGAAAGCGGGGAGCTGTTTTTT.

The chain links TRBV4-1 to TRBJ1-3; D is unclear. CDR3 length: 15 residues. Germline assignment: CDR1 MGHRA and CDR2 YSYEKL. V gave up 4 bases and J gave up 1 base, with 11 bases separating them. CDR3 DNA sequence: TGCGCCAGCAGCCCGTTACAACAATCTGGAAACACCATATATTTT. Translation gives CASSPLQQSGNTIYF.

Written as DNA, the CDR3 is TGTGCCAGCAGCTCGCTTCGGGGGGCCCACCAAGAGACCCAGTACTTC. It encodes CASSSLRGAHQETQYF. The chain employs TRBV11-2 and TRBJ2-5, with a weak D call TRBD2 (7 bases). This CDR3 has 16 amino acids. The V gene's germline CDR1 is SGHAT and CDR2 FQNNGV. The V and J ends lost 4 bases and 0 bases respectively, with 15 bases between them.